This TCR beta chain was recorded in a study of T cell responses to AZD1222 COVID-19 vaccine. The repertoire was sequenced with immunoSEQ multiplex PCR; TCRdb's copy has only in-frame clones and lacks some. The sample has about 88,000 clones, around 90% seen once. The CDR3 extends over 13 amino acids. Germline V gene data show CDR1 as SEHNR and CDR2 as FQNEAQ (reference sequence). V lost 5 bases, J lost 5 bases, and 4 bases stayed unmatched. This sequence joins TRBV7-9 and TRBJ2-5, with TRBD1 matching over 8 bases. The sequence derives from an adult in good health. Here the sequenced sample was peripheral blood, taken on day 0 of MenACWY control vaccination. The CDR3 bases are TGTGCCAGCAGCCCCCAGGGGGCGGAGACCCAGTACTTC. Translated: CASSPQGAETQYF.